This TCR beta chain was recorded in a study of T-cell reconstitution after alpha-beta-depleted transplantation in children. The CDR3 consists of 13 residues. The V end was cut by 6 bases, the J end by 5 bases, with 13 bases between. Germline V gives CDR1 ENHRY, CDR2 SYGVKD. Preparation of the TCRbeta library involved a method that used unique molecular identifiers. One entry per CDR3 protein, called by TCRdb with MiXCR from the PCR reads. The sample records fewer than 450,000 distinct CDR3 sequences, roughly 16% being singletons. Ten or more counts support this clonotype. The gene calls are TRBV10-3 and TRBJ1-2; TRBD1 might be the D (5 bases). This sequence originates from a male patient between 2 and 10 years old who had a stem cell transplant for acute lymphoblastic leukemia, so the T cells may come from the graft donor. This specimen was PBMCs, mostly from graft donor cells, taken 360 days after TCRalphabeta/CD19-depleted stem cell transplant. The CDR3 loop reads CAIRRQGDYGYTF. The CDR3 DNA sequence: TGTGCCATCAGACGGCAGGGAGATTATGGCTACACCTTC.